This T cell receptor (beta chain) originates from a study of vaccination and CD4 T cells after COVID-19. This clonotype has only a few counts. Its specificity is not known. This CDR3 contains 14 residues. V gave up 6 bases and J gave up 15 bases; unmatched junction bases: 12. CDR1 is MNHNS, CDR2 SASEGT, per germline. Described treatment: approximately 10-day PBMC culture with coronavirus spike peptide pools or control peptides (ViraFEST assay). The Oncomine TCR Beta short-read assay was applied to DNA of cultured CD4+ T cells. One entry per CDR3 protein, called by TCRdb with MiXCR from the PCR reads. The data show around 9,700 distinct CDR3 sequences, with 25% seen just once and around 24% held by the top ten.

The source of this sequence is a human donor who had recovered from COVID-19. The V gene is TRBV6-1, the J gene TRBJ2-1, with 12 nucleotides matching TRBD1. The sequencing here drew on CD4+ T cells from blood, cultured in vitro, taken after SARS-CoV-2 vaccination. The CDR3, as DNA: TGTGCCAGCAGCGGGACAGGGGGCGGACCCGATCGGTTCTTC. Encoded protein: CASSGTGGGPDRFF.